This T cell receptor (beta chain) stems from a study of post-analysis software for immune sequencing data (dated by TCRdb to 2014 to 2015). Regarding the study in general: Recorded disease courses included relapsing-remitting, secondary progressive and progressive-relapsing multiple sclerosis, with some patients lacking subtype annotation. The patient repertoires were compared against more than 10 previously published healthy control repertoires obtained from donors aged about 6 to 26 years. A subset of samples was prepared in parallel using single-end sample barcoding, then pooled and co-amplified after Illumina adapter ligation. Results and caveats for the whole study, not just this receptor: Multiple sclerosis patients had significantly lower normalized Chao1 diversity than controls, a result that suggests substantial peripheral T-cell clonal expansion. The control group was slightly older than the multiple sclerosis patient group. When samples were clustered directly using the F measure, samples prepared in the same batch co-clustered strongly, which prompted a batch-effect correction. Patients showed significantly higher frequencies than controls for a handful of TRBV segments, among them TRBV5-6, TRBV5-1 and TRBV20-1.

A word on this clonotype: The specificity of this receptor is unknown. No base-level quality is on record; no much larger clone is a single base apart.

To demonstrate the VDJtools post-analysis software, the study profiled TCR beta repertoires from the peripheral blood of about 13 young patients with multiple sclerosis. The multiple sclerosis patients were children and adolescents between about 6 and 16 years of age. From the cysteine up to the phenylalanine, the CDR3 has a length of 14 residues. Only the CDR3 DNA is retained, 42 bases long and in frame from the first base. Deletion took 0 bases off V and 2 bases off J, with a span of 8 bases between the germline ends. Per the germline V gene (reference sequence), LNHNV is the CDR1 and YYDKDF is the CDR2. The protocol used for the library was PCR. Sequencing used an Illumina HiSeq 2500. To reduce PCR and sequencing biases, unique molecular identifiers were built into the TCR beta cDNA libraries. Per 1 to 10 million input T cells, approximately 500,000 cDNA molecules were obtained, such that each molecule approximated one T cell. The patient libraries were prepared and sequenced using the same protocol as the earlier healthy control dataset. Samples belonging to the same batch were prepared together, multiplexed and sequenced on a shared HiSeq lane. The original methods were these. Raw barcoded reads were processed with MIGEC, and single-read molecular identifier groups were discarded before consensus assembly and CDR3 extraction. VDJtools was used for post-analysis of the clonotype tables, and diversity was normalized by down-sampling every dataset to the size of the smallest sample. To correct batch-related cross-sample contamination, repertoire overlap clustering matched CDR3 amino acid sequences but not nucleotide sequences. The public reads were run again by TCRdb, first through fastp at Q25 and then through MiXCR, and only productive beta chains were kept. Each entry merges the rows of one CDR3 protein and shows their most common DNA and genes. In this record, the V and J calls reflect TCRdb's handling and not the investigators' own analysis. Counted in this sample were about 760,000 distinct CDR3 sequences; roughly 27% of them appeared once. The top ten constitute around 0.56% of the sample.

The sample was blood. The sequence links TRBV15 to TRBJ2-7, with no confidently assigned D gene. This receptor was obtained from a girl aged 10 to 17 with multiple sclerosis. The bases read TGTGCCACCAGCAGAGAAGGCAGTGCCTACGAGCAGTACTTC. Its protein is CATSREGSAYEQYF. With the portions outside the CDR3 filled from the reference TRBV15 and TRBJ2-7 genes, the complete variable region becomes DAMVIQNPRYQVTQFGKPVTLSCSQTLNHNVMYWYQQKSSQAPKLLFHYYDKDFNNEADTPDNFQSRRPNTSFCFLDIRSPGLGDTAMYLCATSREGSAYEQYFGPGTRLTVT.